The source of this TCR beta chain is a study of OX40 agonist ivuxolimab in advanced cancers. Study summary: It was permissible to have had prior anti-PD-1, anti-PD-L1 or anti-CTLA-4 therapy, and around 40% had some. Partial response was recorded in three patients: one hepatocellular carcinoma and two cutaneous melanoma cases.

Sequencing used immunoSEQ multiplex PCR; TCRdb keeps in-frame clones, though not all of them. This table holds 20,000 to 30,000 clones, over 60% found once. Per the germline V gene, CDR1 is KGHSH and CDR2 is LQKENI. The V end lost 2 bases, the J end lost 7 bases, and 5 bases lay between the germline ends. The CDR3 covers 11 residues. The chain recombines TRBV18 with TRBJ1-2; D ambiguous. This clonotype originated in an adult with an advanced solid tumor such as melanoma, head and neck, liver or kidney cancer. The sequencing used CD4+ or CD8+ T cells sorted from blood, collected in a trial of the OX40 agonist ivuxolimab. The CDR3 DNA reads as TGTGCCAGCTCACCAATTACTGGCTACACCTTC. As protein: CASSPITGYTF.